The 24 T cell receptor beta chains given below trace back to one sample, sequenced in a study of human versus mouse CDR3 diversity and MHC coevolution. Only in-frame clones appear in the TCRdb table, and some are missing; sequencing was by immunoSEQ multiplex PCR. The sample carries around 77,000 clones, roughly 90% recorded once. Material: naive CD4+ T cells from blood. As to subset: CD45RO-negative CD62L-positive naive CD4 T cells. Receptor source: a person aged 25 to 69 in good health.

V and J are TRBV7-2 and TRBJ2-1; 10 nucleotides agree with TRBD2. This CDR3 region has 18 residues. Germline V gene sequence: CDR1 SGHTA, CDR2 FQGNSA. Unmatched junction bases numbered 8, after V lost 2 bases and J lost 1 base. CDR3 bases: TGTGCCAGCAGCTTATCATCTGGTAGCGGGGGGTCCTACAATGAGCAGTTCTTC. Protein sequence: CASSLSSGSGGSYNEQFF. The full variable domain, completed using reference TRBV7-2 and TRBJ2-1, is GAGVSQSPSNKVTEKGKDVELRCDPISGHTALYWYRQSLGQGLEFLIYFQGNSAPDKSGLPSDRFSAERTGGSVSTLTIQRTQQEDSAVYLCASSLSSGSGGSYNEQFFGPGTRLTVL.

V is TRBV30 and J is TRBJ2-1; 16 bases align to TRBD2. This CDR3 is built from 15 residues. Germline V gives CDR1 GTSNPN, CDR2 SVGIG (reference sequence). The trim removed 2 bases at V and 8 bases at J, leaving 3 bases unmatched. In DNA, the CDR3 is TGTGCCTGGAGTAAGGGGACTAGCGGGAGGGATGAGCAGTTCTTC. Translated: CAWSKGTSGRDEQFF.

The chain uses TRBV10-3 and TRBJ2-6; a possible D gene is TRBD1 (5 bases). The CDR3 extends over 17 amino acids. V gave up 4 bases and J gave up 0 bases, with 13 bases separating them. Germline loops: CDR1 ENHRY, CDR2 SYGVKD. As DNA, the CDR3 is TGTGCCATCAGTGGTGGTATAGGGGACTCTGGGGCCAACGTCCTGACTTTC. It translates to CAISGGIGDSGANVLTF.

The J gene is TRBJ2-1, the V gene TRBV19; 7 positions match TRBD1. In germline, CDR1 is LNHDA, CDR2 SQIVND (reference sequence). This CDR3 spans 14 amino acids. Losses at the gene ends were 3 bases for V and 5 bases for J; bases not matched to a gene: 4. The chain's CDR3 is CASSITGVNNEQFF. CDR3 nucleotides: TGTGCCAGTAGTATCACAGGGGTAAACAATGAGCAGTTCTTC.

This chain links TRBV11-2 with TRBJ2-3; D gene ambiguous. CDR3 size: 14 residues. Per the germline V gene, CDR1 is SGHAT and CDR2 is FQNNGV. The V and J ends lost 1 base and 2 bases respectively, with 7 bases between them. The DNA for the CDR3 is TGTGCCAGCAGCTTAGCTGTAGACACAGATACGCAGTATTTT. As protein: CASSLAVDTDTQYF.

This chain uses TRBV19 with TRBJ2-1, with 10 bases lining up with TRBD1. This CDR3 comprises 13 residues. With V trimmed by 8 bases and J by 7 bases, 5 bases remained unmatched. Germline CDR1 LNHDA, CDR2 SQIVND (reference sequence). The CDR3 nucleotides read TGTGCCAGTGGGACAGGGGCGTCGAATGAGCAGTTCTTC. Protein product: CASGTGASNEQFF.

This chain uses TRBV4-1 with TRBJ1-4; a possible D gene is TRBD1 (5 bases). The CDR3 totals 16 residues. The V end was cut by 4 bases, the J end by 8 bases, with 20 bases between. Germline CDR1 MGHRA, CDR2 YSYEKL. The CDR3 DNA reads TGCGCCAGCAGCCCCCCGCCAGGACAAGAAAAAGAAAAACTGTTTTTT. The encoded protein is CASSPPPGQEKEKLFF.

This chain connects TRBV4-1 to TRBJ2-1, with a possible D match to TRBD2 (6 bases). Germline V lookup: CDR1 MGHRA, CDR2 YSYEKL. Between the trimmed V and J ends, which lost 1 base and 6 bases, there was a span of 16 bases. The CDR3 runs 16 residues. Written as DNA, the CDR3 is TGCGCCAGCAGCCAAGGATGGGGCGGGAAGCTCAATGAGCAGTTCTTC. It translates to CASSQGWGGKLNEQFF.

This clone was counted a single time. The chain carries TRBV10-3 and TRBJ2-2; 16 bases match TRBD2. Germline V gene sequence: CDR1 ENHRY, CDR2 SYGVKD. The V segment lost 6 bases and the J segment 3 bases; nucleotides outside the gene matches: 10. The CDR3 contains 19 residues. The CDR3 is CAIRLSGTSGRADTGELFF. The CDR3 DNA is TGTGCCATCAGGCTCTCCGGGACTAGCGGGAGGGCCGACACCGGGGAGCTGTTTTTT.

The chain uses TRBV19 and TRBJ2-5; 7 positions agree with TRBD2. The V gene's germline CDR1 is LNHDA and CDR2 SQIVND (reference sequence). V lost 5 bases, J lost 4 bases, and 4 bases stayed unmatched. The CDR3 has 13 amino acids. The CDR3 region has the DNA TGTGCCAGTAGTCTCCCTAGCGGAGAGACCCAGTACTTC. This encodes CASSLPSGETQYF. The variable domain in full, completed from reference TRBV19 and TRBJ2-5, reads DGGITQSPKYLFRKEGQNVTLSCEQNLNHDAMYWYRQDPGQGLRLIYYSQIVNDFQKGDIAEGYSVSREKKESFPLTVTSAQKNPTAFYLCASSLPSGETQYFGPGTRLLVL.

This chain connects TRBV5-6 to TRBJ2-3; 15 bases align to TRBD2. CDR1 and CDR2 from the germline V gene are SGHDT and YYEEEE. The CDR3 is 18 residues long. V shed 5 bases and J 2 bases; nucleotides not matched to a gene: 9. DNA for the CDR3: TGTGCCAGCAGTTCGCGGGGACTAGCGGGAGGCATCACAGATACGCAGTATTTT. Protein: CASSSRGLAGGITDTQYF.

The rearrangement joins TRBV6-5 to TRBJ2-1, with 7 positions matching TRBD1. CDR3 length equals 15 residues. Unmatched junction bases numbered 13, after V lost 5 bases and J lost 9 bases. From germline, CDR1 is MNHEY and CDR2 SVGAGI. This CDR3 reads CASSTIGQVYGEQFF. DNA for the CDR3: TGTGCCAGCAGTACTATTGGACAGGTCTATGGTGAGCAGTTCTTC.

The V call is TRBV9, the J call TRBJ1-1; 9 bases are a match to TRBD1. V lost 1 base and J lost 4; bases outside the gene matches: 8. CDR3 size: 16 residues. CDR1 is SGDLS and CDR2 is YYNGEE in the germline V gene. The CDR3 loop is CASSVNPDRGGTEAFF. The CDR3 region has the DNA TGTGCCAGCAGCGTAAATCCGGACAGGGGCGGCACTGAAGCTTTCTTT.

V and J are TRBV30 and TRBJ1-5, with TRBD1 as a possible D gene (5 bases). Trimming left V 2 bases short and J 5 bases short, with 10 bases between. Germline V gene lookup returns CDR1 GTSNPN and CDR2 SVGIG (reference sequence). The CDR3 sequence is 13 residues long. CDR3 region: CAWSSGSYQPQHF. DNA for the CDR3: TGTGCCTGGAGTTCAGGGTCATATCAGCCCCAGCATTTT.

J is TRBJ2-7 and V is TRBV27; TRBD2 agrees at 12 bases. V was pared by 2 bases and J by 1 base, with 6 bases of the junction left unmatched. Germline V gene sequence: CDR1 MNHEY, CDR2 SMNVEV (reference sequence). There are 17 residues in the CDR3. This CDR3 is CASSLKPGLAGSYEQYF. DNA of the CDR3: TGTGCCAGCAGTTTAAAACCGGGACTAGCGGGTTCCTACGAGCAGTACTTC.

J is TRBJ2-6 and V is TRBV7-9; 7 positions match TRBD1. The CDR3 has 16 residues. The germline CDR1 and CDR2 sequences are SEHNR and FQNEAQ (reference sequence). V trimming: 4 bases; J trimming: 4 bases; junction bases outside the gene matches: 7. The DNA for the CDR3 is TGTGCCAGCAGCTCCAAGGACAGGCCCGGGGCCAACGTCCTGACTTTC. Translation gives CASSSKDRPGANVLTF.

The chain has TRBV5-1 and TRBJ1-6, with D possibly matching TRBD1 (5 bases). In germline, CDR1 is SGHRS, CDR2 YFSETQ. Deletions cut 0 bases from V and 10 bases from J, with 17 bases between. The length of the CDR3 is 16 residues. CDR3 nucleotides: TGCGCCAGCAGCTTGGAGTTCGGGAGAGGGGTATCACCCCTCCACTTT. As protein: CASSLEFGRGVSPLHF.

This chain links TRBV7-7 with TRBJ1-5, with 9 bases aligning to TRBD1. Germline CDR1 SSHAT, CDR2 FNYEAQ (reference sequence). The trim removed 6 bases at V and 6 bases at J, leaving 12 bases unmatched. This CDR3 spans 16 amino acids. For the CDR3, the DNA is TGTGCCAGCAGGCGAATTCCGGGACAGGGAACTCAGCCCCAGCATTTT. It specifies CASRRIPGQGTQPQHF.

The chain uses TRBV25-1 and TRBJ1-5; tentatively, D is TRBD1 (5 bases). Deletions cut 7 bases from V and 0 bases from J, with 10 bases between. There are 14 residues in the CDR3. CDR1 is MGHDK, CDR2 SYGVNS, per germline. The CDR3 DNA follows: TGTGCCAGCAACGCAGGGTATAGCAATCAGCCCCAGCATTTT. Translating gives CASNAGYSNQPQHF.

The rearrangement joins TRBV27 to TRBJ2-6; no firm D call. CDR1 and CDR2 from the germline V gene are MNHEY and SMNVEV (reference sequence). The V end lost 2 bases, the J end lost 2 bases, and 7 bases lay between the germline ends. The CDR3 contains 15 residues. CDR3 sequence: CASSLRVAGANVLTF. The CDR3 bases are TGTGCCAGCAGTTTACGTGTTGCTGGGGCCAACGTCCTGACTTTC.

In the case of this clone: Other DNA sequences in this sample translate to the same CDR3. This chain links TRBV18 with TRBJ2-2; 8 bases match TRBD1. The V gene's germline CDR1 is KGHSH and CDR2 LQKENI. This CDR3 contains 14 residues. V lost 1 base and J lost 6; bases outside the gene matches: 1. For the CDR3, the DNA is TGTGCCAGCTCACCACAACAGGGGGCCGGGGAGCTGTTTTTT. Translation: CASSPQQGAGELFF.

The chain joins TRBV5-4 to TRBJ2-2; 7 nucleotides agree with TRBD1. CDR1 and CDR2 from the germline V gene are SGHNT and YYREEE (reference sequence). This CDR3 comprises 14 residues. V trimming: 2 bases; J trimming: 6 bases; junction bases outside the gene matches: 4. The CDR3 sequence is CASSLQGSAGELFF. CDR3 nucleotides: TGTGCCAGCAGCTTACAGGGGAGCGCCGGGGAGCTGTTTTTT.

The chain has TRBV21-1 and TRBJ1-2. TRBV21-1 is a pseudogene segment. This CDR3 spans 13 amino acids. CDR3 loop: CASSTSGGHGYTF. The CDR3 region has the DNA TGTGCCAGCAGCACATCGGGGGGGCATGGCTACACCTTC.

The chain couples TRBV4-1 to TRBJ1-2, with TRBD1 matching over 8 bases. The CDR3 has 16 residues. With 0 bases clipped from V and 3 bases from J, the junction kept 6 bases outside the gene matches. The germline V gene encodes CDR1 MGHRA and CDR2 YSYEKL. This CDR3 is CASSQDAAGGYYGYTF. CDR3 DNA: TGCGCCAGCAGCCAAGACGCGGCAGGGGGCTACTATGGCTACACCTTC.